This T cell receptor beta chain was captured in a study of identical twins. Healthy Caucasians were all of the donors. Unique molecular identifiers were present on the cDNA, and a universal primer site came from template switching. TCRdb passed the 5' RACE reads through MiXCR, listing each CDR3 protein once. The sample lists about 920,000 distinct CDR3 sequences, about 12% occurring once. Note on this clonotype: Its target is not known.

The CDR3 runs 14 residues. V was clipped by 1 base and J by 6 bases, with 13 bases between them. In germline, CDR1 is SGHRS, CDR2 YFSETQ. The study, taken as a whole, reports: In cord blood, abundant beta clonotypes had fewer insertions; memory showed no trend.

This sample was also put to use in a study of yellow fever vaccine responses in identical twins.

The chain links TRBV5-1 to TRBJ1-2; a weak D match, TRBD1 (5 bases). This TCR derives from a woman between 18 and 29 years old in good health. The sample consisted of PBMCs. CDR3 residues: CASSLLTTGNGYTF. CDR3 sequence (DNA): TGCGCCAGCAGCTTGTTGACAACAGGCAATGGCTACACCTTC. Drawing the rest from reference TRBV5-1 and TRBJ1-2, the complete variable domain is KAGVTQTPRYLIKTRGQQVTLSCSPISGHRSVSWYQQTPGQGLQFLFEYFSETQRNKGNFPGRFSGRQFSNSRSEMNVSTLELGDSALYLCASSLLTTGNGYTFGSGTRLTVV.